A selection of T cell receptor beta chains follows, all from one sample in a study of somatic mutations in cytotoxic T cells in rheumatoid arthritis. Clones were read by immunoSEQ multiplex PCR, and TCRdb kept only the in-frame ones, dropping some. Of more than 15,000 clones in the sample, 70% to 75% were seen once. The source material was CD8+ T cells sorted from blood. Receptors originate from a woman aged 55-75 years in good health. Both conserved end residues are part of each CDR3. D genes are given only for firm matches.

d_call v_call cdr3_aa
. TRBV11-2 CASSLDPGDEQYF
TRBD1 TRBV27 CASSWTGGGEQYF
. TRBV7-9 CASSSGESNTGELFF
TRBD1 TRBV7-9 CASSLGDRVWNDTQYF
TRBD1 TRBV10-1 CASSPGQGGGNTIYF
TRBD1 TRBV15 CATSRVGQYNEQFF
. TRBV27 CASSLSRYSNQPQHF
TRBD1 TRBV30 CAWTGTGGAGGYTF
. TRBV6-6 CASSYGDYNEQFF
TRBD1 TRBV6-5 CASRPTGQALTEAFF
. TRBV6-4 CASSDSGGGYNEQFF
TRBD2 TRBV7-9 CASSPGTRDTQYF
TRBD1 TRBV7-9 CASSLAGQINYGYTF
TRBD1 TRBV28 CASSGTGVAYEQYF
. TRBV30 CAWTLRGTTNYEQYF
. TRBV9 CASSVEGRGANYGYTF
. TRBV5-6 CASSLAWGKGNTEAFF
TRBD1 TRBV5-1 CASSDMGQNYGYTF
. TRBV10-1 CASSEVAGEQFF
. TRBV27 CASSSPGLLNEQFF
TRBD1 TRBV7-8 CASSLGAGGSGNTIYF
. TRBV2 CASSPTRGTPPGNTIYF